The table lists the clone carrying this T cell receptor (beta chain) with a count of one. In the authors' workflow: Researchers report that nucleated cell counts were estimated from reference gene primer amplification. The table came from immunoSEQ multiplex PCR; TCRdb's copy has only in-frame clones and leaves some out. V, J and clone size are those of that table, while D and trimming were read from the DNA. The sample shows hundreds of thousands of clones, around 88% of them seen only once. The data stem from a study of blood T cell repertoires in COVID-19. Study context: Specimens from acute and convalescent COVID-19 originated in the United States, Italy and Spain. In each case, the material was cDNA or gDNA derived from T cells, B-cell-depleted T cells, or PBMCs.

Material for sequencing was peripheral blood. The TCR sequence derives from a woman between 25 and 40 years old who had recovered from COVID-19.

CDR3 nucleotide sequence: TGTGCCAGCAGCGTAGAAGGGCTAGCGGGGGTCCCGAACACCGGGGAGCTGTTTTTT. This translates into CASSVEGLAGVPNTGELFF. The chain couples TRBV9 to TRBJ2-2; 10 bases agree with TRBD2. This CDR3 is 19 amino acids long. The junction had 8 bases not matched to a gene; V was cut back by 0 bases and J by 0 bases. CDR1 is SGDLS and CDR2 is YYNGEE in the germline V gene.